This T cell receptor beta chain appears in the sequencing data of a study of beta chain features in type 1 diabetes. This CDR3 contains 17 residues. Germline loops: CDR1 SQVTM, CDR2 ANQGSEA. Germline trimming cut 6 bases from V and 0 bases from J; bases unmatched to any gene: 10. The study reverse transcribed the entire isolated RNA, so it sequenced expressed TCRB transcripts. Profiling relied on immunoSEQ multiplex PCR, and the TCRdb table lists in-frame clones only, not all of them. The sample lists about 180,000 clones; approximately 13% were seen once. Purity exceeded 98% in all sorted populations.

This TCR came from a woman in her late teens or twenties in good health. The sample taken for sequencing was central memory CD4+ T cells from blood. The genes are TRBV29-1 and TRBJ2-1; 11 bases align to TRBD2. The CDR3 DNA sequence: TGCAGCGTCACCGGGACTAGCGGTGGGGGCTCCTACAATGAGCAGTTCTTC. Its translation is CSVTGTSGGGSYNEQFF.